This T cell receptor (beta chain) comes out of a study of control samples from healthy donors and cancer patients. TCRdb's table, derived via immunoSEQ multiplex PCR, lists solely in-frame clones and lacks some. There are over 65,000 clones in the sample; roughly 92% occur only once, and more than 5.5% lies in the top ten. CDR1 SGHNT and CDR2 YYREEE come from the germline V gene (reference sequence). The CDR3 covers 15 residues. V was trimmed by 0 bases and J by 0 bases, leaving 9 bases between them. Sequences were obtained from blood. This receptor was taken from a woman between 40 and 55 years old in good health. The chain couples TRBV5-4 to TRBJ1-1; D gene unclear. CDR3: CASSLVGVLNTEAFF. The CDR3 DNA is TGTGCCAGCAGCTTGGTCGGAGTGTTGAACACTGAAGCTTTCTTT.